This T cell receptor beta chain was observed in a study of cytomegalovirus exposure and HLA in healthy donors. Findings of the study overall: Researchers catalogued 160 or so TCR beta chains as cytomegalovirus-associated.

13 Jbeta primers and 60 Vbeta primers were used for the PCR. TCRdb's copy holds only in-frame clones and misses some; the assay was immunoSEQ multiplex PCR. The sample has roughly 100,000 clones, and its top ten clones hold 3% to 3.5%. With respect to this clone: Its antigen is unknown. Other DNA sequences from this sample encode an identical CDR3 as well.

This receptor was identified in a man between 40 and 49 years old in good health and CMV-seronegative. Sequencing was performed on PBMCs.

Written as DNA, the CDR3 is TGTGCCAGCAGTTACCGGGACAGATCCACCGGGGAGCTGTTTTTT. This codes for CASSYRDRSTGELFF. This rearrangement joins TRBV6-6 to TRBJ2-2; TRBD1 agrees at 7 bases. V shed 2 bases and J 4 bases; nucleotides not matched to a gene: 4. The CDR3 has 15 amino acids. Looked up from germline, CDR1 is MNHNY and CDR2 is SVGAGI (reference sequence).